The entry below describes one T cell receptor (beta chain). Its antigen is unknown. In germline, CDR1 is SGHAT, CDR2 FQNNGV. With 3 bases clipped from V and 8 bases from J, the junction kept 12 bases outside the gene matches. This CDR3 has 16 amino acids. The record originates from a study of cytomegalovirus exposure and HLA in healthy donors. Study outcomes and limitations: In presence/absence analyses, roughly uniform sequencing depth across donors was assumed. Most of the CMV-associated TCR beta chains (in a later analysis) appeared to be HLA-restricted.

The PCR used 60 Vbeta and 13 Jbeta primers. This table comes from immunoSEQ multiplex PCR, and its TCRdb copy is limited to in-frame clones, with some not included. The table lists some 150,000 clones, roughly three quarters of them singletons. Material: PBMCs. The chain employs TRBV11-2 and TRBJ1-4; TRBD1 aligns across 7 bases. This receptor was identified in a middle-aged woman in good health and CMV-seropositive. CDR3 DNA sequence: TGTGCCAGCAGCTTTCCCCCTACCCCAGGGGGAGAAAAACTGTTTTTT. Translation gives CASSFPPTPGGEKLFF.